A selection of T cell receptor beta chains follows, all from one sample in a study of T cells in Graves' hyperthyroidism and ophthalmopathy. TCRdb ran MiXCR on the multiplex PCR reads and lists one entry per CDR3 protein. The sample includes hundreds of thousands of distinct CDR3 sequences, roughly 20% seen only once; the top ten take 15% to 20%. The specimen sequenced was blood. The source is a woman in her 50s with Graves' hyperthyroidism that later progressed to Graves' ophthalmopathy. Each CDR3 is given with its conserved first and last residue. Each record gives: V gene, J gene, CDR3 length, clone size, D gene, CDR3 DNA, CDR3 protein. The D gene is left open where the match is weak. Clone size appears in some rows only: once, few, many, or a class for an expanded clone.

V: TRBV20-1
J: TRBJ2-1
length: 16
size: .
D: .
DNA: TGCAGTGCTAGAGATCAAAGGACACTGAGCCACAATGAGCAGTTCTTC
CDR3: CSARDQRTLSHNEQFF

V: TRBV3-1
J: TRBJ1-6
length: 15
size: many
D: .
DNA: TGTGCCAGCAGCCAAGAGGCAACAGGCAGGTCACCCCTCCACTTT
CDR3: CASSQEATGRSPLHF

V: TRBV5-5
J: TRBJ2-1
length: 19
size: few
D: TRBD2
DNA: TGTGCCAGCAGCTTCGGACTAGCGACCCCGATCAGATCAAGAAATGAGCAGTTCTTC
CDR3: CASSFGLATPIRSRNEQFF

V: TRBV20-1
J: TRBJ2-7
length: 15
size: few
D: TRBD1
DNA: TGCAGTGTCAGAAGCTCGGGACAGGGGGCCTACGAGCAGTACTTC
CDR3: CSVRSSGQGAYEQYF

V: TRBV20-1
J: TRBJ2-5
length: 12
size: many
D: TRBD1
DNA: TGCAGTGCGGACCGGGACAGGGTGACCCAGTACTTC
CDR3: CSADRDRVTQYF

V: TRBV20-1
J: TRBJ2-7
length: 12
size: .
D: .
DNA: TGCAGTGCTAGAGCCCCCGGATTCGAGCAGTACTTC
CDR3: CSARAPGFEQYF

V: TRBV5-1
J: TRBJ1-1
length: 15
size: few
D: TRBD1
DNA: TGCGCCAGCAGCCTTAGGACAGGGGAAAGGACTGAAGCTTTCTTT
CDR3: CASSLRTGERTEAFF

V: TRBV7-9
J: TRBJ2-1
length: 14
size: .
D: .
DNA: TGTGCCAGCTCGGGGGCTATCTCCTACAATGAGCAGTTCTTC
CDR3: CASSGAISYNEQFF

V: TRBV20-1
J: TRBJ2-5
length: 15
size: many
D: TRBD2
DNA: TGCAGTGCCTCAGGCCGGGGGGGCCTTTTAGAGACCCAGTACTTC
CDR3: CSASGRGGLLETQYF

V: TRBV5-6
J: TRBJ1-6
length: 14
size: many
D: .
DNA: TGTGCCAGCAGCTCAACAGGGCCGGACTCACCCCTCCACTTT
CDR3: CASSSTGPDSPLHF

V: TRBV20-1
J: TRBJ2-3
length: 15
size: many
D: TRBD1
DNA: TGCAGTGCCGAACAGGGGGCGCATAGCACAGATACGCAGTATTTT
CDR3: CSAEQGAHSTDTQYF

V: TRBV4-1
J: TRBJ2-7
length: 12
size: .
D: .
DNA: TGCGCCAGCAGCCCGGTGTGGGCCGAGCAGTACTTC
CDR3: CASSPVWAEQYF

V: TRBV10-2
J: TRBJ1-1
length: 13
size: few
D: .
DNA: TGCGCCAGCAGTCTGGGTGGGGAGACAAGTGCTTTCTTT
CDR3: CASSLGGETSAFF

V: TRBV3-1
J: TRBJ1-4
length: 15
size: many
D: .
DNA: TGTGCCAGCAGCCACAGGGTTACAACTAATGAAAAACTGTTTTTT
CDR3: CASSHRVTTNEKLFF

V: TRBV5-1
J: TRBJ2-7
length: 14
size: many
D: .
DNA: TGCGCCAGCAGCTTGAGTAGCGAGGCCTACGAGCAGTACTTC
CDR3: CASSLSSEAYEQYF

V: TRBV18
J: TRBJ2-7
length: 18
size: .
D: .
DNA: TGTGCCAGCTCACCTACAACCCGCCGGGGTTTCGGTACCTACGAGCAGTACTTC
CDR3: CASSPTTRRGFGTYEQYF

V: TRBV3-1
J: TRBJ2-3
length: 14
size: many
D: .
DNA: TGTGCCAGCAGCCTGGACTTGGTTGGGGATACGCAGTATTTT
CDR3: CASSLDLVGDTQYF

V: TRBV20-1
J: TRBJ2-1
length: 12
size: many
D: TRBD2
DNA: TGCAGTGTGATAGCGGGGGACAATGAGCAGTTCTTC
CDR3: CSVIAGDNEQFF

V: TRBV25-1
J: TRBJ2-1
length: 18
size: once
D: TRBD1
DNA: TGTGCCAGCAGTGAATTGGGACGGGTGGACAGGGCGCTCAATGAGCAGTTCTTC
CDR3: CASSELGRVDRALNEQFF

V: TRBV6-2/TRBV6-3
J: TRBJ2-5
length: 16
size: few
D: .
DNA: TGTGCCAGCAGTTATATTCGGGGCCGATTCCAAGAGACCCAGTACTTC
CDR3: CASSYIRGRFQETQYF